These 5 T cell receptor beta chains were sequenced from one sample in a study of prognosis after radiotherapy for stage I lung cancer. The study amplified the TCR beta CDR3 region from genomic DNA. This amplification was carried out by two rounds of multiplex PCR. Initially, in first-round PCR, primers specific to each TRBV and TRBJ gene were used. TCRdb re-called the multiplex PCR reads through MiXCR, storing one row per CDR3 protein. The table records 15,000 to 20,000 distinct CDR3 sequences, 40% to 55% of them present only once. The specimen was PBMCs, collected before or after stereotactic body radiation therapy (not recorded which). These receptors all come from a donor at least 50 years old with non-small cell lung cancer.

This clonotype was counted ten times or more. CDR3 coding DNA: TGTGCCAGCAGCCAAGGTGGGAACACTGAAGCTTTCTTT. This gives the protein CASSQGGNTEAFF. The chain employs TRBV14 and TRBJ1-1; D call uncertain. The CDR3 runs 13 residues. The germline V gene encodes CDR1 SGHDN and CDR2 FVKESK. V shed 1 base and J shed 1 base, with 4 bases lying between them. Full variable domain (remainder filled in from reference TRBV14 and TRBJ1-1): EAGVTQFPSHSVIEKGQTVTLRCDPISGHDNLYWYRRVMGKEIKFLLHFVKESKQDESGMPNNRFLAERTGGTYSTLKVQPAELEDSGVYFCASSQGGNTEAFFGQGTRLTVV.

This clonotype was detected ten times or more. The genes are TRBV19 and TRBJ2-1; 10 bases line up with TRBD2. The V and J ends lost 1 base and 4 bases, in that order; junction bases with no gene match: 10. This CDR3 spans 18 amino acids. From germline, CDR1 is LNHDA and CDR2 SQIVND (reference sequence). For the CDR3, the DNA is TGTGCCAGTAGTATAGGACGGGTTAGCGGGAGGAGTTACAATGAGCAGTTCTTC. This translates into CASSIGRVSGRSYNEQFF.

V is TRBV19 and J is TRBJ1-5; the match to TRBD1 covers 7 bases. V lost 8 bases to trimming and J lost 5 bases; unmatched junction nucleotides: 15. In germline, CDR1 is LNHDA, CDR2 SQIVND (reference sequence). The CDR3 extends over 16 amino acids. This CDR3 is CASLPDRVRGDQPQHF. The CDR3, as DNA: TGTGCCAGTCTTCCCGACAGGGTCCGAGGGGATCAGCCCCAGCATTTT.

This clonotype ranks as medium-sized. This sequence joins TRBV11-2 and TRBJ2-3, with 7 bases aligning to TRBD1. V was clipped by 2 bases and J by 0 bases; unmatched bases: 2. The CDR3 runs 15 residues. Per germline, CDR1 SGHAT and CDR2 FQNNGV. CDR3 coding DNA: TGTGCCAGCAGCTTAAGGGGACAGAGCACAGATACGCAGTATTTT. Amino acid sequence: CASSLRGQSTDTQYF.

By frequency in the sample, this clonotype is medium-sized (0.01 to 0.1%). The J gene is TRBJ1-2, the V gene TRBV12-3 or TRBV12-4; D is uncertain. Deletions cut 6 bases from V and 4 bases from J, with 18 bases between. The CDR3 covers 15 residues. The CDR3 nucleotides are TGTGCCAGCAGCCCATCATCTCGGGCCGGCTATGGCTACACCTTC. This gives the protein CASSPSSRAGYGYTF.